This TCR beta chain was recorded in a study of T-cell memory formation after mild COVID-19. The study, taken as a whole, reports: What remained unconfirmed was the SARS-CoV-2 specificity of second-wave clones peaking on day 37. Cross-reactive memory apparently joined, as some responding clones appeared in pre-infection memory.

Germline V CDR1 and CDR2: GTSNPN, SVGIG (reference sequence). The CDR3 is 15 amino acids. The V gene lost 3 bases and the J gene lost 4 bases, with 16 bases spanning the gap. 5'RACE with constant-segment primers built TCRalpha and TCRbeta cDNA libraries with UMIs. TCRdb re-derived calls from the 5' RACE reads in MiXCR, one entry per CDR3 protein. The data show approximately 290,000 distinct CDR3 sequences, approximately 20% seen once. A note on this clonotype: Its antigen is unidentified.

This sequence was found in a man aged 18-30 years who had mild COVID-19 (a few samples of this study predate the infection). Cell type and time point are not known. The V call is TRBV30, the J call TRBJ2-4; a possible D gene is TRBD1 (6 bases). Sequencing was done on a sample of PBMCs or a T cell subset sorted from them (not recorded which). The CDR3 here is CAWSAPGTLKNIQYF. In DNA form, the CDR3 reads TGTGCCTGGAGCGCACCCGGGACACTGAAAAACATTCAGTACTTC.